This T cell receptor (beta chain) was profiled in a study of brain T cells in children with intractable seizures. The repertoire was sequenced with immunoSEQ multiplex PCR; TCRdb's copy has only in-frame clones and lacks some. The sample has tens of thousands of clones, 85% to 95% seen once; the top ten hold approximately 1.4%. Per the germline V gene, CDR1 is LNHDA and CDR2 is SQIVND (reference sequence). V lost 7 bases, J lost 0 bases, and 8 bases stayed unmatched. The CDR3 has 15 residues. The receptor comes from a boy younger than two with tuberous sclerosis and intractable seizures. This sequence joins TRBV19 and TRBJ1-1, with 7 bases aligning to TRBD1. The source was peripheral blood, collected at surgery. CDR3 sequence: CASTDRERMNTEAFF. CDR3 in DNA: TGTGCCAGTACTGACAGGGAGAGGATGAACACTGAAGCTTTCTTT.